These 32 T cell receptor beta chains originate from one sample sequenced in a study of tumor-infiltrating lymphocytes in primary liver carcinoma. From approximately 530 ng of total RNA, TCR beta-specific cDNA was reverse-transcribed using a constant-region primer. Each TCR beta library was derived from three nested multiplex PCR rounds that employed slightly modified ARM-PCR. TRBV1-TRBV30 forward and Cbeta reverse primers drove the first two roughly 10-cycle rounds. TCRdb called the multiplex PCR reads again in MiXCR, with one record for every CDR3 protein. The table includes roughly 120,000 distinct CDR3 sequences, around two thirds detected once. From unsorted bulk tissue weighing roughly 19-34 mg, DNA and RNA were co-extracted. Sequenced: liver tumor tissue from sampling region 1. The subset is: tumor region T1, superior pole. These receptors all come from a woman aged 55 to 70 with primary liver carcinoma and hepatitis B virus infection.

About this clonotype: The junction and the germline gene differ at one end; a read error may be behind it. The genes are TRBV28 and TRBJ1-2; maybe TRBD1 (5 bases). This CDR3 has 15 amino acids. The germline V gene has CDR1 MDHEN and CDR2 SYDVKM. CDR3 loop: CASSLVGQGYYAYTF. CDR3 DNA: TGTGCCAGTAGTTTAGTGGGGCAGGGATACTATGCCTACACCTTC.

Points on this clonotype: The junction and the germline gene differ at one end; a read error may be behind it. V usage is TRBV6-1 and J usage is TRBJ2-1, with a tentative D call TRBD2 (5 bases). CDR1 and CDR2 from the germline V gene are MNHNS and SASEGT. CDR3 size: 13 residues. CDR3: CASKLDSHNKQFF. The CDR3 region has the DNA TGTGCCAGCAAACTAGACTCCCACAATAAGCAGTTCTTC.

The rearrangement uses TRBV11-2 and TRBJ2-5; D remains ambiguous. There are 13 residues in the CDR3. Between the trimmed V and J ends, which lost 6 bases and 5 bases, there was a span of 13 bases. Per germline, CDR1 SGHAT and CDR2 FQNNGV. The CDR3 is CASSPGPVETQYF. The CDR3 DNA is TGTGCCAGCAGTCCGGGTCCCGTGGAGACCCAGTACTTC.

In the case of this clonotype: This may come from a read error, since a much larger clone is one base off. V gene TRBV7-9 combines with J gene TRBJ2-5; 7 bases match TRBD2. The V gene's germline CDR1 is SEHNR and CDR2 FQNEAQ (reference sequence). The CDR3 sequence is 14 residues long. The CDR3 nucleotides are TGTGCCAGCAGCATAGCGGGCAGGGAGGAGTCCCAGTACTTC. Its protein product is CASSIAGREESQYF.

The rearrangement links TRBV11-2 to TRBJ2-3, with D perhaps TRBD2 (5 bases). This CDR3 comprises 15 residues. Germline-derived CDR1 and CDR2 are SGHAT and FQNNGV. The V gene lost 3 bases and the J gene lost 4 bases, with 14 bases spanning the gap. The CDR3 protein is CASSLRVGSADTQYF. In DNA, the CDR3 is TGTGCCAGCAGCTTGCGGGTGGGGAGCGCAGATACGCAGTATTTT.

This clonotype was detected many times. The chain links TRBV11-1 to TRBJ1-1; 9 bases align to TRBD1. The germline V gene has CDR1 SGHAT and CDR2 FQDESV (reference sequence). This CDR3 contains 16 residues. The junction had 8 bases not matched to a gene; V was cut back by 2 bases and J by 4 bases. DNA of the CDR3: TGTGCCAGCAGCTTACAGAACAGGGGGCAAGGCACTGAAGCTTTCTTT. Translation gives CASSLQNRGQGTEAFF.

As regards this clonotype: One end of the junction varies from germline; a read error may be responsible. The genes are TRBV5-1 and TRBJ2-3, with 7 bases that match TRBD2. This CDR3 is 17 amino acids long. CDR1 is SGHRS, CDR2 YFSETQ, per germline. The CDR3 region is CTSSMAGAGTNTDTQYF. The CDR3 DNA reads as TGCACCAGCAGCATGGCCGGAGCGGGAACGAACACAGATACGCAGTATTTT.

This chain joins TRBV6-1 and TRBJ1-1; 11 bases map to TRBD1. The CDR3 is 15 residues long. V was clipped by 6 bases and J by 4 bases; unmatched bases: 7. Germline V gene sequence: CDR1 MNHNS, CDR2 SASEGT. The CDR3 bases are TGTGCCAGCAGGGCAAGCGGGACAGGGGGCACTGAAGCTTTCTTT. The encoded protein is CASRASGTGGTEAFF.

V and J are TRBV7-8 and TRBJ2-4, with D unclear. Looked up from germline, CDR1 is SGHVS and CDR2 is FQNEAQ. This CDR3 has 14 amino acids. CDR3 nucleotides: TGTGTCTGCAGCTTAGAGAGGGCCAAAAACATTCAGTACTTC. Translating it yields CVCSLERAKNIQYF.

The chain recombines TRBV28 with TRBJ2-7; D is ambiguous. There are 15 residues in the CDR3. Germline loops: CDR1 MDHEN, CDR2 SYDVKM. V was trimmed by 6 bases and J by 2 bases, leaving 17 bases between them. The DNA for the CDR3 is TGTGCCAGCAGCCCCCCGGATTCGGACGCCTACGAGCAGTACTTC. It is translated as CASSPPDSDAYEQYF. The variable domain in full, with the rest retrieved from reference TRBV28 and TRBJ2-7, is DVKVTQSSRYLVKRTGEKVFLECVQDMDHENMFWYRQDPGLGLRLIYFSYDVKMKEKGDIPEGYSVSREKKERFSLILESASTNQTSMYLCASSPPDSDAYEQYFGPGTRLTVT.

This clonotype has more than one count but fewer than ten. The chain joins TRBV5-6 to TRBJ2-2; 9 bases map to TRBD1. The length of the CDR3 is 16 residues. Trimming took 4 bases from V and 5 from J; bases not matched to a gene: 9. Germline-derived CDR1 and CDR2 are SGHDT and YYEEEE. In nucleotides, the CDR3 is TGTGCCAGCAGCCATTGGGGGACAGGGAGGACCGGGGAGCTGTTTTTT. Translating gives CASSHWGTGRTGELFF.

Worth noting for this clonotype: A much bigger clone sits one base away, suggesting this may be a read error. The rearrangement links TRBV6-2 or TRBV6-3 to TRBJ2-3, with D unresolved. The CDR3 consists of 11 residues. CDR1 MNHEY and CDR2 SVGEGT come from the germline V gene. The CDR3 spells CACSWRDTQYF. CDR3 nucleotides: TGTGCCTGCAGTTGGAGAGATACGCAGTATTTT.

The chain has TRBV28 and TRBJ1-6, with D tentatively TRBD1 (5 bases). The CDR3 runs 11 residues. V gave up 8 bases and J gave up 8 bases, with 7 bases separating them. Germline V gene sequence: CDR1 MDHEN, CDR2 SYDVKM. This CDR3 reads CASQGDSPLHF. The CDR3 nucleotides read TGTGCCAGCCAAGGGGATTCACCCCTCCACTTT. The full variable domain, in which reference TRBV28 and TRBJ1-6 provide the parts outside the CDR3, is DVKVTQSSRYLVKRTGEKVFLECVQDMDHENMFWYRQDPGLGLRLIYFSYDVKMKEKGDIPEGYSVSREKKERFSLILESASTNQTSMYLCASQGDSPLHFGNGTRLTVT.

Details on this clonotype: Likely a read error: the CDR3 ends without its conserved phenylalanine or tryptophan. This sequence joins TRBV6-1 and TRBJ1-1, with D possibly TRBD1 on 6 matching bases. CDR1 is MNHNS, CDR2 SASEGT, per germline. This CDR3 has 13 residues. The CDR3 DNA follows: TGTGCCAGCACCCATCAGGGGAACGCTGAAGCTTTCCTT. Translating gives CASTHQGNAEAFL.

This clonotype has a count of ten or more. V gene TRBV5-5 combines with J gene TRBJ1-1; 8 nucleotides line up with TRBD1. Germline V CDR1 and CDR2: SGHKS, YYEKEE (reference sequence). Losses at the gene ends were 2 bases for V and 0 bases for J; bases not matched to a gene: 3. The CDR3 is 15 amino acids. CDR3 bases: TGTGCCAGCAGCTTACAGGGGGGGATGAACACTGAAGCTTTCTTT. Translating gives CASSLQGGMNTEAFF.

About this clonotype itself: The conserved phenylalanine or tryptophan is not found at the CDR3 terminus, so this likely reflects a read error. The chain couples TRBV4-1 to TRBJ1-1, with D unclear. This CDR3 is built from 15 residues. CDR1 and CDR2 from the germline V gene are MGHRA and YSYEKL. CDR3 coding DNA: TGCGCCAGCAACCAAAGCCCGGGAGTAGACACTGAAGCTTTCCTT. This translates into CASNQSPGVDTEAFL.

For this clonotype: One end of the junction is discordant with germline, which a read error may explain. J is TRBJ2-7 and V is TRBV11-3; D unresolved. The germline V gene has CDR1 SGHNT and CDR2 YENEEA. The CDR3 runs to 14 residues. The CDR3 DNA reads as TGTGCCAGCAGCTCAACAAGGTACGGGTCCGGGCAAAACTTC. Residues: CASSSTRYGSGQNF.

This clonotype was picked up one time. This chain uses TRBV11-2 with TRBJ2-6; D perhaps matches TRBD1 (5 bases). This CDR3 is 15 amino acids long. Between the trimmed V and J ends, which lost 3 bases and 18 bases, there was a span of 24 bases. Germline CDR1 reads SGHAT; CDR2 reads FQNNGV. CDR3 sequence reads: CASSFETAGANTPTF. CDR3 in DNA: TGTGCCAGCAGCTTCGAGACAGCTGGGGCCAACACCCCGACTTTC. Filled out from reference TRBV11-2 and TRBJ2-6, the complete variable domain reads EAGVAQSPRYKIIEKRQSVAFWCNPISGHATLYWYQQILGQGPKLLIQFQNNGVVDDSQLPKDRFSAERLKGVDSTLKIQPAKLEDSAVYLCASSFETAGANTPTFGAGSRLTVL.

The count of this clonotype is one. A clone one base away is much larger, so this may be a read error. The rearrangement joins TRBV6-1 to TRBJ2-3; D not resolved. The CDR3 has 16 amino acids. Germline loops: CDR1 MNHNS, CDR2 SASEGT. CDR3 DNA sequence: TGTGCCATCAGTACCATGAAGGGTATTCCCACAGATACGCAGTATTTT. It translates to CAISTMKGIPTDTQYF.

Notes on this clonotype: A junction boundary mismatches the germline segment, possibly from a read error. The chain carries TRBV11-2 and TRBJ2-4; no clear D gene. Germline V gene lookup returns CDR1 SGHAT and CDR2 FQNNGV. The CDR3 covers 13 residues. The CDR3 region is CASSLEPENIQYF. CDR3 in DNA: TGTGCCAGCAGCTTAGAGCCCGAAAACATTCAATACTTC.

As regards this clonotype: Likely a read error: the CDR3 ends without its conserved phenylalanine or tryptophan. This chain joins TRBV7-9 and TRBJ2-1; TRBD2 matches 9 bases. CDR1 is SEHNR, CDR2 FQNEAQ, per germline (reference sequence). The CDR3 covers 15 residues. V dropped 5 bases and J dropped 5; count of bases not matched to a gene: 7. The CDR3 DNA reads as TGTGCCAGCAGCCCGGGACTAGCTGGTGACAATGAGCAGTTCCTC. Residues: CASSPGLAGDNEQFL.

A word on this clonotype: Sequence at one end of the junction differs from germline and may be a read error. V usage is TRBV11-2 and J usage is TRBJ2-7; 14 bases map to TRBD2. The CDR3 totals 20 residues. Germline CDR1 and CDR2: SGHAT and FQNNGV. CDR3 in amino acids: CASIAISRLAGGQKPYELYF. For the CDR3, the DNA is TGCGCCAGCATTGCCATTTCCCGACTAGCGGGAGGGCAGAAACCATACGAGCTGTACTTC.

Regarding this clonotype: Relative to the germline gene, one junction end is altered; a read error may explain this. The rearrangement joins TRBV11-3 to TRBJ2-5, with D possibly TRBD2 on 6 matching bases. CDR1 is SGHNT and CDR2 is YENEEA in the germline V gene. The CDR3 contains 15 residues. The CDR3: CVSSTYGSAYNEQYF. In nucleotides, the CDR3 is TGTGTCAGCAGCACTTACGGGAGTGCCTACAATGAGCAGTACTTC.

The rearrangement links TRBV28 to TRBJ1-1; D is unclear. Trimming stripped 3 bases from V and 0 bases from J, with 11 bases between. The V gene's germline CDR1 is MDHEN and CDR2 SYDVKM. The CDR3 sequence is 15 residues long. The CDR3 DNA reads as TGTGCCAGCAGTTTTGTAGGTCCCATGAACACTGAAGCTTTCTTT. It encodes CASSFVGPMNTEAFF. Full variable domain (missing parts from reference TRBV28 and TRBJ1-1): DVKVTQSSRYLVKRTGEKVFLECVQDMDHENMFWYRQDPGLGLRLIYFSYDVKMKEKGDIPEGYSVSREKKERFSLILESASTNQTSMYLCASSFVGPMNTEAFFGQGTRLTVV.

The sample holds one count of this clonotype. The CDR3 carries no conserved terminal phenylalanine or tryptophan, so it likely arises from a read error. The CDR3 nucleotides are TGTACCAGCAGCTCAGGGCTAGCGGGACCCGGGGAGCTGTTTTAT. Residues: CTSSSGLAGPGELFY. The chain uses TRBV11-2 and TRBJ2-2; 9 positions agree with TRBD2. The germline CDR1 and CDR2 sequences are SGHAT and FQNNGV. This CDR3 contains 15 residues.

The chain links TRBV28 to TRBJ1-5, with 7 bases lining up with TRBD1. The CDR3 sequence is 14 residues long. J gave up 0 bases and V 5 bases, and 1 base lay outside the gene matches. Germline V gene lookup returns CDR1 MDHEN and CDR2 SYDVKM. Here the CDR3 reads CASSGDSSNQPQHF. The CDR3 DNA reads TGTGCCAGCAGTGGGGACAGTAGCAATCAGCCCCAGCATTTT.

Only one count was recorded for this clonotype. Since a much larger clone is just one base distant, this may be a read error. The conserved phenylalanine or tryptophan is not found at the CDR3 terminus, so this likely reflects a read error. V is TRBV12-3 or TRBV12-4 and J is TRBJ2-3, with no clear D. This CDR3 is built from 14 residues. V was clipped by 4 bases and J by 1 base, with 9 bases between them. This CDR3 reads CASSSLGRTDTQYS. The CDR3 DNA reads TGTGCCAGCAGTTCCCTGGGTCGCACAGATACGCAGTATTCT.

A note on this clonotype: This may stem from a read error, because a much larger clone lies one nucleotide away. The genes are TRBV29-1 and TRBJ1-2; no clear D gene. Germline CDR1 is SQVTM and CDR2 is ANQGSEA. The length of the CDR3 is 14 residues. CDR3 in DNA: TGCAGGGTCCGCTTAGGTGGCGGACTCTATGGCTACACCTTC. It translates to CRVRLGGGLYGYTF.

This chain connects TRBV19 to TRBJ1-5; D is ambiguous. The CDR3 is 13 residues long. V was trimmed by 3 bases and J by 5 bases, leaving 8 bases between them. Looked up from germline, CDR1 is LNHDA and CDR2 is SQIVND (reference sequence). CDR3: CASSIMGDQPQHF. DNA for the CDR3: TGTGCCAGTAGTATCATGGGAGATCAGCCCCAGCATTTT.

As regards this clonotype: The CDR3 does not close with the conserved phenylalanine or tryptophan, likely indicating a read error. The genes are TRBV5-6 and TRBJ1-4; D unresolved. Looked up from germline, CDR1 is SGHDT and CDR2 is YYEEEE. CDR3 length: 13 amino acids. CDR3 DNA: TGTGTCAGCAGCTTAAGGGCTAGTGAAAAACTGTTTTTA. Translation: CVSSLRASEKLFL.

Worth noting for this clonotype: A clone one base away is much larger, so this may be a read error. This chain connects TRBV29-1 to TRBJ2-1, with 12 bases that match TRBD2. Germline V gene lookup returns CDR1 SQVTM and CDR2 ANQGSEA. V shed 5 bases and J 8 bases; nucleotides not matched to a gene: 13. This CDR3 has 16 amino acids. The CDR3 region is CSVPIGATSGSDEQFF. The CDR3 DNA sequence: TGCAGCGTTCCCATTGGGGCGACTAGCGGGAGCGATGAGCAGTTCTTC.

About this clonotype itself: A much larger clone is a single base away; this may be a read error. The chain combines TRBV6-1 with TRBJ2-7; D is possibly TRBD2 (8 bases). This CDR3 comprises 15 residues. Germline V lookup: CDR1 MNHNS, CDR2 SASEGT. The ends were cut back, 10 bases at V and 3 bases at J, with 22 bases in the middle. CDR3: CAIKGALADLYEQYF. The CDR3 bases are TGTGCCATCAAGGGGGCACTAGCGGACCTCTACGAGCAGTACTTC.